These 10 T cell receptor beta chains originate from one sample sequenced in a study of blood T cell repertoires in COVID-19. Measured with immunoSEQ multiplex PCR; TCRdb has only the in-frame clones, and not every one. The data hold about 290,000 clones, with around 81% observed a single time. The sequencing input was peripheral blood. These receptors all come from a woman between 45 and 60 years old with active or convalescent COVID-19.

V is TRBV11-2 and J is TRBJ2-7; 11 nucleotides line up with TRBD2. The CDR3 runs 17 residues. V dropped 3 bases and J dropped 3; count of bases not matched to a gene: 10. Germline V CDR1 and CDR2: SGHAT, FQNNGV. CDR3 DNA sequence: TGTGCCAGCAGCTTTACTAGCGGGGGACGAACCCACTACGAGCAGTACTTC. Translation gives CASSFTSGGRTHYEQYF.

The chain couples TRBV28 to TRBJ2-1, with 9 bases fitting TRBD2. V lost 2 bases and J lost 1; bases outside the gene matches: 0. The germline V gene has CDR1 MDHEN and CDR2 SYDVKM. There are 15 residues in the CDR3. CDR3 bases: TGTGCCAGCAGTTTAGCGGGAGGGTCCTACAATGAGCAGTTCTTC. It specifies CASSLAGGSYNEQFF.

This clone was counted a few times. This sequence joins TRBV4-2 and TRBJ2-7; 8 bases align to TRBD2. After removal of 5 bases from V and 3 bases from J, the junction contained 6 bases not matched to a gene. The germline gives CDR1 LGHNA, CDR2 YNFKEQ. This CDR3 is built from 14 residues. CDR3 coding DNA: TGTGCCAGCAGCTCCAGCGGGAGCTTCTACGAGCAGTACTTC. Translated, it gives CASSSSGSFYEQYF.

The chain couples TRBV6-6 to TRBJ2-7, with TRBD1 matching 9 bases. Germline values: CDR1 MNHNY, CDR2 SVGAGI (reference sequence). The CDR3 is made up of 18 amino acids. V shed 5 bases and J 0 bases; nucleotides not matched to a gene: 14. The CDR3 sequence is CASSLTGYRGLSSYEQYF. The CDR3 DNA follows: TGTGCCAGCAGTCTTACCGGGTACAGGGGGCTTAGCTCCTACGAGCAGTACTTC.

This clone was seen only once. This sequence joins TRBV6-4 and TRBJ2-7, with 7 bases lining up with TRBD1. The CDR3 extends over 14 amino acids. Trimming took 5 bases from V and 1 from J; bases not matched to a gene: 5. In germline, CDR1 is MRHNA, CDR2 SNTAGT. The CDR3 sequence is CASSSQGTSYEQYF. In DNA, the CDR3 is TGTGCCAGCAGTTCACAGGGGACGTCCTACGAGCAGTACTTC.

The J gene is TRBJ2-7, the V gene TRBV9, with D maybe TRBD2 (6 bases). The CDR3 is 14 residues long. The germline V gene encodes CDR1 SGDLS and CDR2 YYNGEE. Trimming pared 0 bases from V and 6 bases from J, leaving 13 bases between. The CDR3 sequence is CASSVAPGAGEQYF. The CDR3 coding sequence is TGTGCCAGCAGCGTAGCTCCGGGAGCGGGCGAGCAGTACTTC.

The rearrangement joins TRBV11-2 to TRBJ2-1, with 13 positions matching TRBD2. CDR3 length equals 16 residues. V lost 1 base and J lost 9; bases outside the gene matches: 6. Per the germline V gene, CDR1 is SGHAT and CDR2 is FQNNGV. CDR3 nucleotide sequence: TGTGCCAGCAGCTTAGTACTAGCGGGAGGGCCGACTGAGCAGTTCTTC. It yields the protein CASSLVLAGGPTEQFF.

The chain carries TRBV7-2 and TRBJ1-3; TRBD1 matches at 9 bases. V shed 2 bases and J 5 bases; nucleotides not matched to a gene: 1. The CDR3 loop spans 14 amino acids. Looked up from germline, CDR1 is SGHTA and CDR2 is FQGNSA. The DNA of the CDR3 is TGTGCCAGCAGCTTATACAGGGGGCGAAACACCATATATTTT. Its protein is CASSLYRGRNTIYF.

The chain joins TRBV6-6 to TRBJ2-2; TRBD1 agrees at 8 bases. With 5 bases clipped from V and 5 bases from J, the junction kept 7 bases outside the gene matches. Germline V gene sequence: CDR1 MNHNY, CDR2 SVGAGI (reference sequence). The CDR3 sequence is 15 residues long. As DNA, the CDR3 is TGTGCCAGCAGTCGCGGACAGGGCGGTACCGGGGAGCTGTTTTTT. Protein product: CASSRGQGGTGELFF.

The chain joins TRBV5-1 to TRBJ1-1, with 10 positions matching TRBD1. Trimming removed 0 bases from V and 5 bases from J; junction bases left unmatched: 10. The CDR3 runs to 17 residues. Per germline, CDR1 SGHRS and CDR2 YFSETQ. CDR3 DNA: TGCGCCAGCAGCTTGGCCGGGACAGGGGCCGTGAGGACTGAAGCTTTCTTT. Translation: CASSLAGTGAVRTEAFF. Drawing the rest from reference TRBV5-1 and TRBJ1-1, the complete variable domain is KAGVTQTPRYLIKTRGQQVTLSCSPISGHRSVSWYQQTPGQGLQFLFEYFSETQRNKGNFPGRFSGRQFSNSRSEMNVSTLELGDSALYLCASSLAGTGAVRTEAFFGQGTRLTVV.